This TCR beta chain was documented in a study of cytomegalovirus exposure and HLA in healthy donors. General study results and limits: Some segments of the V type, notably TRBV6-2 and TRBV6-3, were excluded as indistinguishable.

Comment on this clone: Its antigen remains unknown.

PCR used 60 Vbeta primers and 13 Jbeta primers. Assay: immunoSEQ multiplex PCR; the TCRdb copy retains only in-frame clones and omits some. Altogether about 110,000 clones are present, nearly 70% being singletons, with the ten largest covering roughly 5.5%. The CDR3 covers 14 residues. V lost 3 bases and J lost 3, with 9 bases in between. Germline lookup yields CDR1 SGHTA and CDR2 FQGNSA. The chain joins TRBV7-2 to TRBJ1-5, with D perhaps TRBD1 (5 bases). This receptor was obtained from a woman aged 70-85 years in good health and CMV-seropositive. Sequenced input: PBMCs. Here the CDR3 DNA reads TGTGCCAGCAGCTTTCCAGGGTTCAATCAGCCCCAGCATTTT. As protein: CASSFPGFNQPQHF.